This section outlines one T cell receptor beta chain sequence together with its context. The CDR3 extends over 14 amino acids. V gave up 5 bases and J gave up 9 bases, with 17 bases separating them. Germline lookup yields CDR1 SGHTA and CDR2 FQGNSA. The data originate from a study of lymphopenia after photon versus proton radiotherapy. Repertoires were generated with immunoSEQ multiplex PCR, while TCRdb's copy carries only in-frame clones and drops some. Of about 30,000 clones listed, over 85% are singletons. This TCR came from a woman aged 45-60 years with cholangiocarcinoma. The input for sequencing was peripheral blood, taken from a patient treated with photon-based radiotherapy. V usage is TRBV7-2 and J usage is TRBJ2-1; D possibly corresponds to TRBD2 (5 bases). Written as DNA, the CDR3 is TGTGCCAGCAGCCAACCGGGAAGCATCCCTGAGCAGTTCTTC. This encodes CASSQPGSIPEQFF.